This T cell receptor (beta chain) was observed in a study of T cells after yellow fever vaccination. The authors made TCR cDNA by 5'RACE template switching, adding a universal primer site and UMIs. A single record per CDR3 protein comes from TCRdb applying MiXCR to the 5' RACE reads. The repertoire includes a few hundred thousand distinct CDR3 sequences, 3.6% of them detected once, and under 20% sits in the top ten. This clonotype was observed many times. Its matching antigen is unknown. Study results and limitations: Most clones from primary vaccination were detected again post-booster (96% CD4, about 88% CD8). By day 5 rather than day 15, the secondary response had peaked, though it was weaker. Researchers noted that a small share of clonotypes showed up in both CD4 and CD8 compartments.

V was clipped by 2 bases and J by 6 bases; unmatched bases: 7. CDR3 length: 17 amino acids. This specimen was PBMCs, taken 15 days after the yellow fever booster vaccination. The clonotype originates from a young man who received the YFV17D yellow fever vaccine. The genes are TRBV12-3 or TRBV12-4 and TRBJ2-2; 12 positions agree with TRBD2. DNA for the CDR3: TGTGCCAGCAGTTTAAAGTCCCTAGCGGGGGGGTCCGGGGAGCTGTTTTTT. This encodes CASSLKSLAGGSGELFF.